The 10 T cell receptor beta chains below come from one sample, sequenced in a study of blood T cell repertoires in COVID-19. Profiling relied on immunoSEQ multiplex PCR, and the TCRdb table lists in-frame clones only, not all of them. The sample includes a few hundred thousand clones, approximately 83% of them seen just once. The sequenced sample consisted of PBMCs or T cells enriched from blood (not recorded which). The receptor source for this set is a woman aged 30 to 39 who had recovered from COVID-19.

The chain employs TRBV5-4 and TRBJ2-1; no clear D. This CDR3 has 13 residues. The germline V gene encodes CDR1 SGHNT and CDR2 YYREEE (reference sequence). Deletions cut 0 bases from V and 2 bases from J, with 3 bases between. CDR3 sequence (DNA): TGTGCCAGCAGCTTGGCTACCTACAATGAGCAGTTCTTC. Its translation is CASSLATYNEQFF.

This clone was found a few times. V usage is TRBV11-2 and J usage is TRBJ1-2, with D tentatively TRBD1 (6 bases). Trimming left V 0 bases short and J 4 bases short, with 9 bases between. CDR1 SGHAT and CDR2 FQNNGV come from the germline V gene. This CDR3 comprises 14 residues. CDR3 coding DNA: TGTGCCAGCAGCTTAGAGACAGGCCTCTATGGCTACACCTTC. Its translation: CASSLETGLYGYTF.

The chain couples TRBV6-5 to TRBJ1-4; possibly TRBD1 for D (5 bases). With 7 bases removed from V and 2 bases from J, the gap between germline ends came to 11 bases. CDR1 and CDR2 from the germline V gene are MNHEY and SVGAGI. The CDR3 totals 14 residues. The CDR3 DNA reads TGTGCCAGCACCTCGGGGGAGACTAATGAAAAACTGTTTTTT. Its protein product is CASTSGETNEKLFF.

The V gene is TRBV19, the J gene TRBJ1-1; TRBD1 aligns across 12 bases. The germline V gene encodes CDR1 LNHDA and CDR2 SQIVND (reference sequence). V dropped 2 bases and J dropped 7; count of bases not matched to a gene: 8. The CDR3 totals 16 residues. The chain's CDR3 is CASSIPGQGADGEAFF. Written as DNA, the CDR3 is TGTGCCAGTAGTATACCGGGACAGGGGGCAGACGGTGAAGCTTTCTTT.

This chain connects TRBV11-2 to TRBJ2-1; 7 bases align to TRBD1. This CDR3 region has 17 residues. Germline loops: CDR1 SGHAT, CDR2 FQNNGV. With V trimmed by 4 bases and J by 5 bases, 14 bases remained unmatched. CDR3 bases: TGTGCCAGCAGCTCGGTGACAGGGTTGGTGGGTAACAATGAGCAGTTCTTC. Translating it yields CASSSVTGLVGNNEQFF.

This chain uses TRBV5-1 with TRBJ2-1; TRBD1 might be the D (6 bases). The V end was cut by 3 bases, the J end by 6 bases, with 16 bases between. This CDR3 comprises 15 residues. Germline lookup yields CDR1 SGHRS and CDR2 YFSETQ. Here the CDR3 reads CASSSGQRQANEQFF. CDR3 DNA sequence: TGCGCCAGCAGCTCCGGACAGCGTCAGGCCAATGAGCAGTTCTTC.

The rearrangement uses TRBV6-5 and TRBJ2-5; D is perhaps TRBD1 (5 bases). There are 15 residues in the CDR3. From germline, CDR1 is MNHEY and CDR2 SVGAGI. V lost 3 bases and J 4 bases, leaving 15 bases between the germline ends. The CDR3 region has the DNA TGTGCCAGCAGTTATCCAGGGCTTCCAAGAGAGACCCAGTACTTC. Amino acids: CASSYPGLPRETQYF.

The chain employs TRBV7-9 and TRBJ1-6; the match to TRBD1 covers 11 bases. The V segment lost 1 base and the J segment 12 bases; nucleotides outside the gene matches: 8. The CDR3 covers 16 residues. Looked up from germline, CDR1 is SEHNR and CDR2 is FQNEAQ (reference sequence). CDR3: CASSLEAGQGGEPLHF. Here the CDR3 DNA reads TGTGCCAGCAGCTTAGAGGCGGGACAGGGGGGGGAACCCCTCCACTTT.

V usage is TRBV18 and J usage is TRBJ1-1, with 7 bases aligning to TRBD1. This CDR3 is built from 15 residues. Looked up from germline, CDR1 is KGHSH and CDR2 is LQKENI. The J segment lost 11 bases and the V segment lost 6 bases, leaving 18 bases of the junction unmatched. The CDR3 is CASSPRWRQGREAFF. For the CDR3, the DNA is TGTGCCAGCTCCCCGAGGTGGAGACAGGGTCGGGAGGCTTTCTTT. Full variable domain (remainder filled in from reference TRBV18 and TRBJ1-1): NAGVMQNPRHLVRRRGQEARLRCSPMKGHSHVYWYRQLPEEGLKFMVYLQKENIIDESGMPKERFSAEFPKEGPSILRIQQVVRGDSAAYFCASSPRWRQGREAFFGQGTRLTVV.

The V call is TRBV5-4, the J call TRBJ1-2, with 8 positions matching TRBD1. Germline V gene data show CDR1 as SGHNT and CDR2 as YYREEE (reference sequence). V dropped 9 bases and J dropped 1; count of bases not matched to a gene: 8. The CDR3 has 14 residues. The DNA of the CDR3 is TGTGCCACCGGAAAGACAGGGGATAACTATGGCTACACCTTC. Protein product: CATGKTGDNYGYTF.